The next 8 T cell receptor beta chains were all read from a single sample in a study of breast tumors, draining lymph nodes, adjacent tissues. TCRdb re-derived calls from the multiplex PCR reads in MiXCR, one entry per CDR3 protein. This sample has approximately 250,000 distinct CDR3 sequences, with under 40% found just once. The lymph nodes were axillary draining lymph nodes from breast cancer patients. Specimen: axillary lymph node tissue. The receptor set was obtained from a female donor with breast cancer. Some clones in this sample may be carry-over from other donors' samples.

This clonotype turned up a few times. V usage is TRBV3-2 and J usage is TRBJ2-3; TRBD1, the D gene given by the table, was not confirmed from the DNA. TRBV3-2 is a pseudogene segment. This CDR3 is built from 17 residues. In DNA, the CDR3 is TGTGCCAGCAGAAAGGGACATTTTCACGACGTACTTGATACGCAGTATTTT. Translating it yields CASRKGHFHDVLDTQYF.

V gene TRBV2 combines with J gene TRBJ1-2; TRBD1 agrees at 7 bases. CDR1 and CDR2 from the germline V gene are SNHLY and FYNNEI. This CDR3 comprises 15 residues. V gave up 4 bases and J gave up 5 bases; unmatched junction bases: 10. The CDR3 protein is CASSGTRDRDYGYTF. The CDR3, as DNA: TGTGCCAGCAGTGGAACCCGGGACAGAGATTATGGCTACACCTTC.

A word on this clonotype: This clone may be a read error of a much larger clone one base away. The chain combines TRBV11-2 with TRBJ2-3, with unresolved D. V lost 1 base and J lost 8, with 10 bases in between. The CDR3 totals 13 residues. Germline CDR1 and CDR2: SGHAT and FQNNGV. The CDR3: CASSLARSATQYF. The CDR3 DNA is TGTGCCAGCAGCTTAGCCCGCTCAGCTACGCAGTATTTT.

V gene TRBV20-1 combines with J gene TRBJ1-2; TRBD1 might be the D (6 bases). This CDR3 has 16 residues. In germline, CDR1 is DFQATT, CDR2 SNEGSKA (reference sequence). V lost 4 bases and J lost 6, with 24 bases in between. The CDR3 here is CSANHPGGGRGNGYTF. CDR3 in DNA: TGCAGTGCTAACCACCCGGGGGGGGGCAGGGGAAATGGCTACACCTTC.

This clonotype was counted ten times or more. This chain uses TRBV30 with TRBJ2-7, with 11 bases lining up with TRBD2. There are 15 residues in the CDR3. The J segment lost 4 bases and the V segment lost 2 bases, leaving 7 bases of the junction unmatched. Looked up from germline, CDR1 is GTSNPN and CDR2 is SVGIG (reference sequence). DNA of the CDR3: TGTGCCTGGAGTCCAGGACTAGCGGGCCGATACGAGCAGTACTTC. Translating gives CAWSPGLAGRYEQYF.

The table lists this clonotype with many counts. The rearrangement links TRBV20-1 to TRBJ2-1; no firm D call. Trimming left V 0 bases short and J 7 bases short, with 7 bases between. The CDR3 covers 12 residues. In germline, CDR1 is DFQATT, CDR2 SNEGSKA (reference sequence). CDR3: CSAREGINEQFF. In DNA form, the CDR3 reads TGCAGTGCTAGAGAGGGAATAAATGAGCAGTTCTTC.

This clonotype was recorded many times. This chain links TRBV10-3 with TRBJ2-1; 11 bases align to TRBD2. The CDR3 totals 14 residues. J lost 8 bases, V lost 9 bases, and 9 bases had no gene match. Germline CDR1 and CDR2: ENHRY and SYGVKD. In DNA form, the CDR3 reads TGTGCCATTAGTACTAGCGGGGGATCTTATGAGCAGTTCTTC. Translation gives CAISTSGGSYEQFF.

This sequence joins TRBV12-3 or TRBV12-4 and TRBJ2-5; D is tentatively TRBD1 or TRBD2 (5 bases each). The CDR3 extends over 12 amino acids. With 5 bases removed from V and 9 bases from J, the gap between germline ends came to 13 bases. CDR3: CASSGDLQPQYF. CDR3 nucleotide sequence: TGTGCCAGCAGTGGGGACCTACAGCCCCAGTACTTC.